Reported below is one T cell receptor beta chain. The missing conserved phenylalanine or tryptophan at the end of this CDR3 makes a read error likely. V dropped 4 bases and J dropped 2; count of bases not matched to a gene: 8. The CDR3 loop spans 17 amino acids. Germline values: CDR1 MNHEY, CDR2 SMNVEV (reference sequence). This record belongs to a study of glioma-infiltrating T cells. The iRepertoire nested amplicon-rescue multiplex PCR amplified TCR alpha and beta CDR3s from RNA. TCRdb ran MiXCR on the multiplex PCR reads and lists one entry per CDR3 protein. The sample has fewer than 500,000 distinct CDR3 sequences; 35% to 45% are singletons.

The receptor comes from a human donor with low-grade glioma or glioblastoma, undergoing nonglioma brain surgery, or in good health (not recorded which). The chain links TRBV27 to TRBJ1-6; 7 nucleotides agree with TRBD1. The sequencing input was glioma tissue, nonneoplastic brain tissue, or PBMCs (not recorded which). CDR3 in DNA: TGTGCCAGCAGTTCCCCAAACAGGGGTACCTATAATTCACCCCTCCACTTA. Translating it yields CASSSPNRGTYNSPLHL.